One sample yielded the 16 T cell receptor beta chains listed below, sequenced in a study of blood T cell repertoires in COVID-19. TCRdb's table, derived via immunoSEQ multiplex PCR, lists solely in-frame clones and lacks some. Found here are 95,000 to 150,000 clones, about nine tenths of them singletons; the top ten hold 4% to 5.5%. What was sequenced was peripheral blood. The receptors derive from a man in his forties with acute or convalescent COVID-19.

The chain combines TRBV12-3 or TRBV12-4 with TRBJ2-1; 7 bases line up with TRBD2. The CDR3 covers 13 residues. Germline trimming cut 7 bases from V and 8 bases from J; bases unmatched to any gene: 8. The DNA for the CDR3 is TGTGCCAGCAATGGCGGGAGAGCGGATGAGCAGTTCTTC. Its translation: CASNGGRADEQFF.

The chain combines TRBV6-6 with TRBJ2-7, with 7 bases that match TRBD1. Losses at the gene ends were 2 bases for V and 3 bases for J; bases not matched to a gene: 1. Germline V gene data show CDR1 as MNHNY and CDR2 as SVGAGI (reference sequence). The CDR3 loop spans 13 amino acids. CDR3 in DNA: TGTGCCAGCAGTTACGCAGGGGGCTACGAGCAGTACTTC. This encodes CASSYAGGYEQYF.

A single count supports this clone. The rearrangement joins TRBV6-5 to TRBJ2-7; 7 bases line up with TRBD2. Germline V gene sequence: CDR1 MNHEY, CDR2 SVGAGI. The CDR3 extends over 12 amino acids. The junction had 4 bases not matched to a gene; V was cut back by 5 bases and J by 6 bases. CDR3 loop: CASSIPGGEQYF. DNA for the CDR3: TGTGCCAGCAGTATTCCGGGAGGCGAGCAGTACTTC.

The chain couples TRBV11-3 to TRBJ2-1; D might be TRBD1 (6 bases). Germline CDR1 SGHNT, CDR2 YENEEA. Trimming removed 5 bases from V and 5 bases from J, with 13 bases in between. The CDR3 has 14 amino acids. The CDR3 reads CASSPRSGDNEQFF. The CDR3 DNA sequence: TGTGCCAGCAGCCCCCGGTCAGGGGACAATGAGCAGTTCTTC.

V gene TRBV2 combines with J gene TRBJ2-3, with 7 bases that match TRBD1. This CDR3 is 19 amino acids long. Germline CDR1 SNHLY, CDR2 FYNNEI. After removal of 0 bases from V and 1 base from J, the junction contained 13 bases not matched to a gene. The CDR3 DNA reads TGTGCCAGCAGTGAAGCAGCGACAGGGAAAGGGTGGGGCACAGATACGCAGTATTTT. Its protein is CASSEAATGKGWGTDTQYF. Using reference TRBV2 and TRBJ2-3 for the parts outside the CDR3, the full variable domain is EPEVTQTPSHQVTQMGQEVILRCVPISNHLYFYWYRQILGQKVEFLVSFYNNEISEKSEIFDDQFSVERPDGSNFTLKIRSTKLEDSAMYFCASSEAATGKGWGTDTQYFGPGTRLTVL.

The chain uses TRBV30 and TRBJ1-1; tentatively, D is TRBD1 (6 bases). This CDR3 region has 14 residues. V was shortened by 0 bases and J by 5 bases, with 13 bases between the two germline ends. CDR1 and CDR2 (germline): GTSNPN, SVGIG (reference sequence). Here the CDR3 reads CAWSVTGRGTEAFF. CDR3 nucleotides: TGTGCCTGGAGTGTCACAGGGCGCGGAACTGAAGCTTTCTTT.

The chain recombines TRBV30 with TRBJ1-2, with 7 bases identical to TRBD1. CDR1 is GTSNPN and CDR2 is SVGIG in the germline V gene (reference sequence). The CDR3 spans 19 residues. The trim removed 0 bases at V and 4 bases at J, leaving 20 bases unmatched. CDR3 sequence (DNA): TGTGCCTGGAGTGTACGAACAGGAGTAGATGGACAGGTCGCCTATGGCTACACCTTC. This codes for CAWSVRTGVDGQVAYGYTF.

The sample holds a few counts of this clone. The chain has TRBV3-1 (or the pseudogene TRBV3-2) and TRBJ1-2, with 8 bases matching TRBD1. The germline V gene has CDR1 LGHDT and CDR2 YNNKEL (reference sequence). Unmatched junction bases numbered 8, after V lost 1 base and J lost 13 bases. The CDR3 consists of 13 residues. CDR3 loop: CASSQGWQGAFTF. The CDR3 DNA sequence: TGTGCCAGCAGCCAAGGTTGGCAGGGGGCTTTCACCTTC.

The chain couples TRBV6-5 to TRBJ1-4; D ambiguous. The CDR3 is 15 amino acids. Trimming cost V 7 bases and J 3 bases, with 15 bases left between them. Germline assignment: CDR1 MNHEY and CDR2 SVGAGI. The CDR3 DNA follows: TGTGCCAGCAACAAGGTGGAGGGTTCTAATGAAAAACTGTTTTTT. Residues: CASNKVEGSNEKLFF.

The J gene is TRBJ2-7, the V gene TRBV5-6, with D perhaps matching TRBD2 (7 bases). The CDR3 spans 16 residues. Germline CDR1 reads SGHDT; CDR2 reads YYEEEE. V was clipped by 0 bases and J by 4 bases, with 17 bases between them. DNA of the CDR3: TGTGCCAGCAGCTTGGCCGGGGCGGGGGCGAGGTACGAGCAGTACTTC. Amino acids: CASSLAGAGARYEQYF.

Here the CDR3 DNA reads TGTGCCAGCTCCCAGGTGATGAACACTGAAGCTTTCTTT. This translates into CASSQVMNTEAFF. V and J are TRBV3-1 (or the pseudogene TRBV3-2) and TRBJ1-1; no definite D call. The CDR3 is 13 amino acids. Germline values: CDR1 LGHDT, CDR2 YNNKEL (reference sequence). The V gene lost 8 bases and the J gene lost 0 bases, with 10 bases spanning the gap.

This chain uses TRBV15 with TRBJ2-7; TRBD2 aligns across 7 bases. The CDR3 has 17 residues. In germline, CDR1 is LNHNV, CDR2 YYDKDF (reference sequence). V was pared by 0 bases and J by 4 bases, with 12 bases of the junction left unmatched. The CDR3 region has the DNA TGTGCCACCAGCAGAGATAAGGTGGGCGGGAGTATTTACGAGCAGTACTTC. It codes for CATSRDKVGGSIYEQYF.

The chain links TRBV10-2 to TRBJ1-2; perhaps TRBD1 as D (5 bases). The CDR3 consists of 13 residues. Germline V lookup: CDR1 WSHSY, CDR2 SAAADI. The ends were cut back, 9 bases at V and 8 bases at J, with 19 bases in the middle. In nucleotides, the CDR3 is TGCGCCAGTTCCCCCCAGGGCCTGGGGGGCTACACCTTC. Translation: CASSPQGLGGYTF.

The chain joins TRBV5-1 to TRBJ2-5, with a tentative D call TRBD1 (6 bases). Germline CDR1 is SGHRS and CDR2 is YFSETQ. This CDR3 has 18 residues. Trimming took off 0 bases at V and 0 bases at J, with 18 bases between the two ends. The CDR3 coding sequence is TGCGCCAGCAGCTTGGGGGTGGTTGGACAGACCAACCAAGAGACCCAGTACTTC. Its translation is CASSLGVVGQTNQETQYF.

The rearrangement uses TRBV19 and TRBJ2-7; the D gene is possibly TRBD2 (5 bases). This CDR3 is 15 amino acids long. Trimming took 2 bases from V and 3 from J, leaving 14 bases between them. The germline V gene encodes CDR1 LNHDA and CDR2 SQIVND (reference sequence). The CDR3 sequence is CASSISRVGFYEQYF. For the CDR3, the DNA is TGTGCCAGTAGTATATCGAGGGTCGGATTCTACGAGCAGTACTTC.

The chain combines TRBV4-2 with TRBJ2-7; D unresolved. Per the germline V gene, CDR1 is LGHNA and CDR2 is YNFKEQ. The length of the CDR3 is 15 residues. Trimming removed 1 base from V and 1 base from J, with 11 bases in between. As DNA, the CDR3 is TGTGCCAGCAGCCAAGTTCAGTCTAGATCCTACGAGCAGTACTTC. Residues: CASSQVQSRSYEQYF.